This T cell receptor (beta chain) was sequenced for a study of identifying expanded T cells in peripheral blood. General study points: Approximately two-week clone count variance significantly increased as total template count grew. Differentially abundant clones: about 1.3 between replicates, about 16 at 2 to 3 weeks, roughly 18 at four.

During the collection period, no donor immune events like infections were recorded. TCRdb keeps only in-frame clones here, not all; method: immunoSEQ multiplex PCR. The data hold approximately 57,000 clones, with about 92% observed a single time. The CDR3 has 13 amino acids. Germline values: CDR1 SSHAT, CDR2 FNYEAQ (reference sequence). A note on this clone: Antigen specificity is unknown.

This sequence was found in a person aged 18-70 years in good health. This chain joins TRBV7-7 and TRBJ1-5; tentative D call: TRBD1 (5 bases). Specimen: blood. CDR3 region: CVARGGPNQPQHF. CDR3 in DNA: TGTGTCGCGAGGGGAGGGCCTAATCAGCCCCAGCATTTT.